This T cell receptor beta chain was obtained from a study of T cell clusters in autoimmune cytopenias. TRB amplification used 200 to 250 ng of peripheral blood genomic DNA. Multiplex touch-down PCR amplified TRB using TRB-A and TRB-B pools in one tube. TCRdb reprocessed the multiplex PCR reads, with one entry per CDR3 protein and no DNA. The specimen's table records around 2,700 distinct CDR3 sequences. This clonotype ranks as medium-sized in terms of frequency. Germline loops: CDR1 KGHSH, CDR2 LQKENI. The CDR3 consists of 12 residues. The data were also submitted as part of a second study, on T cell repertoires in aging, cancer and after chemotherapy.

This chain links TRBV18 with TRBJ2-3. This TCR was sampled from a human donor in good health. Sequenced material: peripheral blood. CDR3 sequence: CASSPPADTQYF. Full variable domain (remainder filled in from reference TRBV18 and TRBJ2-3): NAGVMQNPRHLVRRRGQEARLRCSPMKGHSHVYWYRQLPEEGLKFMVYLQKENIIDESGMPKERFSAEFPKEGPSILRIQQVVRGDSAAYFCASSPPADTQYFGPGTRLTVL.